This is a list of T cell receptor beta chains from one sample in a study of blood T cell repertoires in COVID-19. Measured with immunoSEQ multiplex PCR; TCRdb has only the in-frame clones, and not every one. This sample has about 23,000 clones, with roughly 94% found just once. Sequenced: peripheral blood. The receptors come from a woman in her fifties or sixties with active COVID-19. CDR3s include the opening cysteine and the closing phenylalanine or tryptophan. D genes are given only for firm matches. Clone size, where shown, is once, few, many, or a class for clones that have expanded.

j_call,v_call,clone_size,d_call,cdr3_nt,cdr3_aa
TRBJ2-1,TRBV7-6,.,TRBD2,TGTGCCAGCAGCTCCACGGCTACCGGGGGGGACCAATACAATGAGCAGTTCTTC,CASSSTATGGDQYNEQFF
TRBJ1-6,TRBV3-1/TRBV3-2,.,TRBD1,TGTGCCAGCAGCCAAGGCCGCTCGACAGGGGGAGGAGCACCCCTCCACTTT,CASSQGRSTGGGAPLHF
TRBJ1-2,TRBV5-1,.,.,TGCGCCAGCAGCTTGGGGGGAGCAGGAAACGATGGCTACACCTTC,CASSLGGAGNDGYTF
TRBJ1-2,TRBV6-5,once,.,TGTGCCAGCAGCCCCGGGTTTCCGAGGGATGGCTACACCTTC,CASSPGFPRDGYTF
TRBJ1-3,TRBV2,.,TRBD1,TGTGCCAGCAGCTTTATACAGGGGGCCTCTGGAAACACCATATATTTT,CASSFIQGASGNTIYF
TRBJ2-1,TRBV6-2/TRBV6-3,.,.,TGTGCCAGCAGTTCTCTAGACTACAATGAGCAGTTCTTC,CASSSLDYNEQFF
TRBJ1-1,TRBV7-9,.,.,TGTGCCAGCAGCCCCCAGGGGACGCACACTGAAGCTTTCTTT,CASSPQGTHTEAFF
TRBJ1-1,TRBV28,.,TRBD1,TGTGCCAGCAGCCCGGACAGGGGGGATCAGTACACTGAAGCTTTCTTT,CASSPDRGDQYTEAFF
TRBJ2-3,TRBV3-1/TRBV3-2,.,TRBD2,TGTGCCAGCAGCGATAGCGGGGGCCGGGGAGATACGCAGTATTTT,CASSDSGGRGDTQYF
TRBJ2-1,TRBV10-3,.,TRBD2,TGTGCCATCAGGGGGACTAGCGGGAGAGGCGGCTTGTCCTACAATGAGCAGTTCTTC,CAIRGTSGRGGLSYNEQFF
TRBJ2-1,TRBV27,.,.,TGTGCCAGCAGTTTACTTGCGCCGTCTGGTTTGGATGAGCAGTTCTTC,CASSLLAPSGLDEQFF
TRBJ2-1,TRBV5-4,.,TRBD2,TGTGCCAGCAGCTTGGGATCGGGGGGTGAGCAGTTCTTC,CASSLGSGGEQFF
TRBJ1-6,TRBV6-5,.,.,TGTGCCAGCACGGTAAAGACAGGCGGCAATTCACCCCTCCACTTT,CASTVKTGGNSPLHF
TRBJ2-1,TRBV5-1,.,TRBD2,TGCGCCAGCAGGGCTAGCGGGGCGTCCTACAATGAGCAGTTCTTC,CASRASGASYNEQFF
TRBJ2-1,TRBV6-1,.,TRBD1,TGTGCCAGCAGTGAACAAGGGGGACAGGGGGGGAATGAGCAGTTCTTC,CASSEQGGQGGNEQFF
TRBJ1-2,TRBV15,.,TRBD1,TGTGCCACCAGCAGAGGTCTTTCCGGGACAGGGGACATCTATGGCTACACCTTC,CATSRGLSGTGDIYGYTF
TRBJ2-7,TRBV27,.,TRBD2,TGTGCCAGCAGGGGGCTAGCGGTCTACGAGCAGTACTTC,CASRGLAVYEQYF
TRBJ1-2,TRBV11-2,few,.,TGTGCCAGCAGCTTAGCTTTGACAGGAGCTAACTATGGCTACACCTTC,CASSLALTGANYGYTF
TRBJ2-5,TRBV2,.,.,TGTGCCAGCAGTGGACTTTCGGTGTCTGAGACCCAGTACTTC,CASSGLSVSETQYF
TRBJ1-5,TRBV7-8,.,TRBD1,TGTGCCAGCAGCCGCACAGGGGGAAGCAATCAGCCCCAGCATTTT,CASSRTGGSNQPQHF
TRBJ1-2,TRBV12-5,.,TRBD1,TGTGCTAGTGGCCCCGACGACAGGGGGGACTATGGCTACACCTTC,CASGPDDRGDYGYTF
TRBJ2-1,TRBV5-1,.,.,TGCGCCAGCAGCTTACTTAGCGGACCTACGAGCGGTGAGCAGTTCTTC,CASSLLSGPTSGEQFF